This TCR beta chain was captured by sequencing in a study of blood T cell repertoires in COVID-19. Across the study: Acute and convalescent COVID-19 samples came from the United States, Italy and Spain. From T cells, B-cell-depleted T cells, or PBMCs came the material, which was cDNA or gDNA.

Patients from Seattle were sampled longitudinally, starting during active infection. Germline-derived CDR1 and CDR2 are SGHRS and YFSETQ. This CDR3 comprises 14 residues. Germline trimming cut 4 bases from V and 2 bases from J; bases unmatched to any gene: 6. Per the original data handling: Scientists estimated how many nucleated cells there were by amplifying reference gene primers. Sequenced by immunoSEQ multiplex PCR; TCRdb stores in-frame clones only, minus some. Clone size and the V and J calls come from that table; the DNA yielded D and trimming. The sample yields 450,000 or so clones, 89% seen once.

The TCR was taken from a man aged 18 to 30 with COVID-19, enrolled during active disease. The chain couples TRBV5-1 to TRBJ2-7; 7 nucleotides line up with TRBD2. Input material: peripheral blood. CDR3 bases: TGCGCCAGCAGCCCTGGGGGGGTCACCTACGAGCAGTACTTC. Protein product: CASSPGGVTYEQYF. The whole variable domain, filled in from reference TRBV5-1 and TRBJ2-7, reads KAGVTQTPRYLIKTRGQQVTLSCSPISGHRSVSWYQQTPGQGLQFLFEYFSETQRNKGNFPGRFSGRQFSNSRSEMNVSTLELGDSALYLCASSPGGVTYEQYFGPGTRLTVT.